The present TCR beta chain was sequenced within a study of tumor-infiltrating lymphocytes in oesophageal squamous cell carcinoma. This clonotype was observed at least ten times. TCRdb analysed the PCR reads with MiXCR anew, one entry per CDR3 protein. Seen here are approximately 20,000 distinct CDR3 sequences, approximately 40% observed once, and the top ten hold around an eighth. Input material: normal esophageal tissue next to the tumor. The sequence came from a male donor with esophageal squamous cell carcinoma.

The CDR3 nucleotides are TGTGCCAGCAGCATACCGGGACTAGCTCCCCGCGGGCAGTACTTC. This translates into CASSIPGLAPRGQYF. V usage is TRBV5-6 and J usage is TRBJ2-7; 9 bases align to TRBD2. From germline, CDR1 is SGHDT and CDR2 YYEEEE. There are 15 residues in the CDR3. J gave up 9 bases and V 4 bases, and 14 bases lay outside the gene matches.